The T cell receptor beta chain described here comes from a study of T-cell memory formation after mild COVID-19. Study information: Each donor largely had its own TCR clusters.

As for this clonotype: What it binds is not known.

V gave up 3 bases and J gave up 3 bases, with 8 bases separating them. Germline loops: CDR1 KGHSH, CDR2 LQKENI. The CDR3 covers 13 residues. Study-level findings and limits: What remained unconfirmed was the SARS-CoV-2 specificity of second-wave clones peaking on day 37.

In TCRdb, the 5' RACE reads were re-called with MiXCR into one record per CDR3 protein. The data show approximately 150,000 distinct CDR3 sequences, with under 25% seen just once and about 2.1% held by the top ten. This sequence joins TRBV18 and TRBJ1-2; D remains unclear. The TCR was taken from an adult woman who had mild COVID-19 (a few samples of this study predate the infection). Cell type and time point are not known. The source material was PBMCs or a T cell subset sorted from them (not recorded which). CDR3 sequence (DNA): TGTGCCAGCTCACCCGTTCGGGACTATGGCTACACCTTC. This sequence encodes CASSPVRDYGYTF.